The 29 T cell receptor beta chains in this list originate from one sample, sequenced in a study of vaccination effects on CD4 cells after COVID-19. Their specific antigens are unknown. Libraries were prepared by immunoSEQ multiplex PCR; TCRdb keeps only in-frame clonotypes and omits some of them. The sample holds 55,000 to 90,000 clones, 73% seen once. Prior to sequencing, the ViraFEST assay stimulated PBMC with viral peptide pools, which expanded the antigen-specific CD4+ T cells. Following 10 days of culture, CD4+ T cells were isolated. PCR-confirmed SARS-CoV-2 infection occurred in the person between March and December 2020. The sample in question was CD4+ T cells from PBMCs cultured with HIV peptides, obtained before COVID-19 vaccination. Stated subset: HIV-1 Nef peptide pool negative control/reference culture. All receptors derive from a human donor who had a prior SARS-CoV-2 infection.

The chain links TRBV7-8 to TRBJ2-7; D possibly matches TRBD1 or TRBD2 (5 bases each). CDR1 is SGHVS and CDR2 is FQNEAQ in the germline V gene. This CDR3 spans 15 amino acids. V was clipped by 2 bases and J by 7 bases, with 18 bases between them. The CDR3 nucleotides are TGTGCCAGCAGCTTATGGGACCCGGGATTGAGGGAGCAGTACTTC. Its translation is CASSLWDPGLREQYF.

The rearrangement joins TRBV5-1 to TRBJ2-7; D unclear. V was trimmed by 4 bases and J by 2 bases, leaving 16 bases between them. The CDR3 covers 15 residues. CDR1 and CDR2 from the germline V gene are SGHRS and YFSETQ. The CDR3, as DNA: TGCGCCAGCAGCGCGGCGGCAGGAAACGCCTACGAGCAGTACTTC. Translated, it gives CASSAAAGNAYEQYF.

The genes are TRBV29-1 and TRBJ2-7; a weak D match, TRBD1 (5 bases). Trimming removed 5 bases at V and 5 bases at J, with 13 bases between. The CDR3 is 12 residues long. CDR1 is SQVTM and CDR2 is ANQGSEA in the germline V gene. Here the CDR3 DNA reads TGCAGCGTTCAGGGCCGAGCCGACGAGCAGTACTTC. Translating gives CSVQGRADEQYF.

This chain joins TRBV11-2 and TRBJ1-4; tentatively, D is TRBD1 (6 bases). The germline V gene has CDR1 SGHAT and CDR2 FQNNGV. The CDR3 contains 17 residues. Deletions cut 3 bases from V and 0 bases from J, with 14 bases between. CDR3 DNA sequence: TGTGCCAGCAGCTTCCTCCGGGACACTGCAACTAATGAAAAACTGTTTTTT. It codes for CASSFLRDTATNEKLFF.

The J gene is TRBJ2-1, the V gene TRBV5-5; D gene ambiguous. CDR3 size: 13 residues. V was shortened by 0 bases and J by 6 bases, with 7 bases between the two germline ends. Germline CDR1 SGHKS, CDR2 YYEKEE (reference sequence). The CDR3 reads CASSLGPGNEQFF. CDR3 DNA: TGTGCCAGCAGCTTGGGCCCAGGCAATGAGCAGTTCTTC.

This clone was seen only once. The CDR3 protein is CASSLLPSGGATAGELFF. In DNA, the CDR3 is TGTGCCAGCAGCTTACTCCCTAGCGGTGGGGCCACGGCCGGGGAGCTGTTTTTT. The rearrangement links TRBV7-6 to TRBJ2-2, with 7 bases fitting TRBD2. The CDR3 length is 18 residues. The V and J ends lost 2 bases and 6 bases, in that order; junction bases with no gene match: 15. Looked up from germline, CDR1 is SGHVS and CDR2 is FNYEAQ.

The rearrangement links TRBV18 to TRBJ1-2, with 9 bases that match TRBD1. V shed 3 bases, J shed 6 bases, and the junction held 2 bases outside the gene matches. The CDR3 spans 13 residues. Germline CDR1 is KGHSH and CDR2 is LQKENI. The CDR3 sequence is CASSPGQGHGYTF. The CDR3 DNA is TGTGCCAGCTCACCGGGACAGGGCCATGGCTACACCTTC.

The V and J genes are TRBV19 and TRBJ1-1; D remains unclear. The ends were cut back, 6 bases at V and 4 bases at J, with 18 bases in the middle. The germline gives CDR1 LNHDA, CDR2 SQIVND (reference sequence). The CDR3 extends over 15 amino acids. This CDR3 is CASRKPGSWATEAFF. The CDR3 nucleotides are TGTGCCAGTAGGAAACCGGGTTCCTGGGCCACTGAAGCTTTCTTT.

CDR3 in amino acids: CASSVAGDPYNEQFF. In DNA, the CDR3 is TGTGCCAGCAGCGTAGCGGGGGACCCCTACAATGAGCAGTTCTTC. This chain joins TRBV9 and TRBJ2-1, with D tentatively TRBD2 (6 bases). The CDR3 runs 15 residues. From germline, CDR1 is SGDLS and CDR2 YYNGEE. V lost 0 bases, J lost 2 bases, and 9 bases lay in between.

V is TRBV18 and J is TRBJ2-1, with 7 nucleotides matching TRBD2. In germline, CDR1 is KGHSH, CDR2 LQKENI. This CDR3 contains 15 residues. Unmatched junction bases numbered 11, after V lost 3 bases and J lost 9 bases. The CDR3 here is CASSPQGGSILEQFF. The CDR3 region has the DNA TGTGCCAGCTCACCCCAGGGCGGGAGTATCCTTGAGCAGTTCTTC.

The chain uses TRBV2 and TRBJ1-5, with D possibly TRBD1 on 5 matching bases. This CDR3 contains 16 residues. With 7 bases removed from V and 7 bases from J, the gap between germline ends came to 23 bases. The germline V gene has CDR1 SNHLY and CDR2 FYNNEI. In DNA, the CDR3 is TGTGCCAGCACCCAAACCGGGACCGGGTCGGGACAGCCCCAGCATTTT. As protein: CASTQTGTGSGQPQHF. Variable domain in full (rest from reference TRBV2 and TRBJ1-5): EPEVTQTPSHQVTQMGQEVILRCVPISNHLYFYWYRQILGQKVEFLVSFYNNEISEKSEIFDDQFSVERPDGSNFTLKIRSTKLEDSAMYFCASTQTGTGSGQPQHFGDGTRLSIL.

The gene calls are TRBV3-1 (or the pseudogene TRBV3-2) and TRBJ2-3; D might be TRBD1 (5 bases). V lost 4 bases to trimming and J lost 3 bases, with 8 bases between them. CDR3 length: 13 amino acids. Germline V lookup: CDR1 LGHDT, CDR2 YNNKEL (reference sequence). The CDR3 region is CASSPSGTDTQYF. For the CDR3, the DNA is TGTGCCAGCAGCCCGTCAGGGACAGATACGCAGTATTTT.

V is TRBV6-1 and J is TRBJ1-4; 10 bases fit TRBD1. The V gene's germline CDR1 is MNHNS and CDR2 SASEGT. The CDR3 consists of 17 residues. J was trimmed by 0 bases and V by 4 bases; bases with no gene match: 5. The CDR3 reads CASSVRDRGTTNEKLFF. CDR3 nucleotides: TGTGCCAGCAGTGTCCGGGACAGGGGTACAACTAATGAAAAACTGTTTTTT.

The V call is TRBV5-8, the J call TRBJ1-5; D is undetermined. The CDR3 length is 12 residues. Germline V gives CDR1 SGHTS, CDR2 YDEGEE. V lost 2 bases, J lost 3 bases, and 3 bases lay in between. The CDR3 sequence is CASSLYNQPQHF. CDR3 nucleotides: TGTGCCAGCAGCTTATACAATCAGCCCCAGCATTTT.

The chain couples TRBV5-1 to TRBJ2-4, with 10 bases identical to TRBD1. V lost 0 bases to trimming and J lost 0 bases; unmatched junction nucleotides: 3. Germline V lookup: CDR1 SGHRS, CDR2 YFSETQ. The CDR3 covers 17 residues. This CDR3 is CASSLGQGAIAKNIQYF. CDR3 DNA: TGCGCCAGCAGCTTGGGACAGGGGGCCATAGCCAAAAACATTCAGTACTTC.

The V and J genes are TRBV5-1 and TRBJ1-4; D gene uncertain. This CDR3 region has 13 residues. Trimming pared 2 bases from V and 8 bases from J, leaving 10 bases between. Germline loops: CDR1 SGHRS, CDR2 YFSETQ. The CDR3 DNA is TGCGCCAGCAGCTTTGGGGTTGGGGAAAAACTGTTTTTT. Translating gives CASSFGVGEKLFF.

The gene calls are TRBV7-2 and TRBJ2-1; the D is unclear. Germline V CDR1 and CDR2: SGHTA, FQGNSA. V lost 2 bases and J 6 bases, leaving 11 bases between the germline ends. The CDR3 sequence is 14 residues long. DNA of the CDR3: TGTGCCAGCAGCTTATTAAAGCGATCCAATGAGCAGTTCTTC. It translates to CASSLLKRSNEQFF. The variable domain in full, completed from reference TRBV7-2 and TRBJ2-1, reads GAGVSQSPSNKVTEKGKDVELRCDPISGHTALYWYRQSLGQGLEFLIYFQGNSAPDKSGLPSDRFSAERTGGSVSTLTIQRTQQEDSAVYLCASSLLKRSNEQFFGPGTRLTVL.

The V gene is TRBV5-1, the J gene TRBJ2-3; D gene ambiguous. V dropped 0 bases and J dropped 2 bases, with 7 bases sitting between them. Germline CDR1 and CDR2: SGHRS and YFSETQ. CDR3 size: 14 residues. The CDR3 is CASSLEQSTDTQYF. The DNA for the CDR3 is TGCGCCAGCAGCTTGGAGCAGTCCACAGATACGCAGTATTTT.

The genes are TRBV5-4 and TRBJ2-2, with D possibly TRBD2 on 6 matching bases. The CDR3 is 14 residues long. From germline, CDR1 is SGHNT and CDR2 YYREEE (reference sequence). V dropped 3 bases and J dropped 7 bases, with 13 bases sitting between them. CDR3 loop: CASSYRDLNGELFF. CDR3 DNA: TGTGCCAGCAGCTACCGGGACTTAAACGGGGAGCTGTTTTTT.

The chain recombines TRBV4-2 with TRBJ2-7, with D tentatively TRBD2 (5 bases). Deletions cut 4 bases from V and 4 bases from J, with 11 bases between. Germline assignment: CDR1 LGHNA and CDR2 YNFKEQ. This CDR3 contains 13 residues. The CDR3 coding sequence is TGTGCCAGCAGCCGTGGTAGCGAATACGAGCAGTACTTC. Translation gives CASSRGSEYEQYF.

This clone was picked up a small number of times. The chain links TRBV18 to TRBJ2-2; D ambiguous. CDR1 and CDR2 from the germline V gene are KGHSH and LQKENI. The length of the CDR3 is 15 residues. With 2 bases removed from V and 2 bases from J, the gap between germline ends came to 9 bases. The CDR3, as DNA: TGTGCCAGCTCACCAGGGTCGGGTAACACCGGGGAGCTGTTTTTT. Its translation: CASSPGSGNTGELFF.

The rearrangement links TRBV7-2 to TRBJ2-1; D perhaps matches TRBD2 (7 bases). Per the germline V gene, CDR1 is SGHTA and CDR2 is FQGNSA. CDR3 size: 15 residues. V was trimmed by 2 bases and J by 7 bases, leaving 15 bases between them. The CDR3 DNA reads TGTGCCAGCAGCTTACTGGGGGGGGCGCCGAATGAGCAGTTCTTC. It specifies CASSLLGGAPNEQFF.

V gene TRBV2 combines with J gene TRBJ1-6; perhaps TRBD1 as D (5 bases). This CDR3 has 16 amino acids. V lost 3 bases to trimming and J lost 2 bases, with 11 bases between them. Germline lookup yields CDR1 SNHLY and CDR2 FYNNEI. CDR3 residues: CASSDFGTAYNSPLHF. The CDR3 region has the DNA TGTGCCAGCAGTGACTTCGGGACGGCCTATAATTCACCCCTCCACTTT.

Only one count was recorded for this clone. The chain couples TRBV18 to TRBJ1-2; 9 nucleotides match TRBD1. V was clipped by 3 bases and J by 8 bases; unmatched bases: 7. This CDR3 has 14 amino acids. From germline, CDR1 is KGHSH and CDR2 LQKENI. The CDR3 sequence is CASSPEGQGTGYTF. CDR3 DNA sequence: TGTGCCAGCTCACCCGAGGGACAGGGAACCGGCTACACCTTC. Full variable domain (remainder filled in from reference TRBV18 and TRBJ1-2): NAGVMQNPRHLVRRRGQEARLRCSPMKGHSHVYWYRQLPEEGLKFMVYLQKENIIDESGMPKERFSAEFPKEGPSILRIQQVVRGDSAAYFCASSPEGQGTGYTFGSGTRLTVV.

The chain recombines TRBV24-1 with TRBJ2-3; D gene unclear. Trimming shortened V by 3 bases and J by 4 bases, and 7 bases separated the two germline ends. Germline lookup yields CDR1 KGHDR and CDR2 SFDVKD. This CDR3 is built from 13 residues. The CDR3 sequence is CATSDARPDTQYF. The DNA for the CDR3 is TGTGCCACCAGTGATGCCCGGCCAGATACGCAGTATTTT.

V and J are TRBV5-1 and TRBJ2-1, with D unclear. Deletions cut 2 bases from V and 6 bases from J, with 12 bases between. CDR3 length: 14 amino acids. Germline-derived CDR1 and CDR2 are SGHRS and YFSETQ. The CDR3 DNA sequence: TGCGCCAGCAGCTTTGGACCAGGACCCAATGAGCAGTTCTTC. It specifies CASSFGPGPNEQFF.

This rearrangement joins TRBV29-1 to TRBJ2-7, with D possibly matching TRBD1 (5 bases). From germline, CDR1 is SQVTM and CDR2 ANQGSEA. This CDR3 has 12 amino acids. The V end was cut by 4 bases, the J end by 3 bases, with 10 bases between. For the CDR3, the DNA is TGCAGCGTTGGGAGACAGTACTACGAGCAGTACTTC. It translates to CSVGRQYYEQYF.

CDR3 sequence reads: CASSLPRQGSYEQYF. CDR3 in DNA: TGTGCCAGCAGCTTACCGAGACAGGGGTCCTACGAGCAGTACTTC. The chain employs TRBV7-2 and TRBJ2-7, with 8 bases identical to TRBD1. J was trimmed by 1 base and V by 2 bases; bases with no gene match: 4. CDR1 is SGHTA, CDR2 FQGNSA, per germline. The CDR3 runs 15 residues.

This clone turned up a few times. The chain uses TRBV27 and TRBJ1-2, with TRBD1 matching 9 bases. Per germline, CDR1 MNHEY and CDR2 SMNVEV (reference sequence). The CDR3 extends over 13 amino acids. V trimming: 7 bases; J trimming: 6 bases; junction bases outside the gene matches: 6. In DNA, the CDR3 is TGTGCCAGCAAAACGGACAGGGGCGATGGCTACACCTTC. The encoded protein is CASKTDRGDGYTF.